This paragraph covers one TCR beta chain sequence. Taking its sample share into account, this clonotype is medium-sized (0.01 to 0.1%). The clone's antigen remains unknown. Base qualities are not recorded, but no much larger clone differs from it by a single base. This sample was included in a study of neurological immune-mediated disorders (dated by TCRdb to between 2018 and 2021). Regarding the study in general: Among the 34 multiple sclerosis patients, relapsing-remitting MS accounted for about 31 and secondary progressive MS accounted for 3. Using UMI-based sequencing, the study compared peripheral blood TCR-beta repertoires from patients with HTLV-I-associated myelopathy (HAM/TSP), patients with multiple sclerosis, and healthy controls. Longitudinal samples, technical triplicates and paired sorted CD4+ and CD8+ T-cell subsets, alongside PBMC samples, were included among the approximately 98 TCR-beta libraries. Longitudinal HAM/TSP and healthy donors were sampled at 3 time-points each (about 3-40 month intervals). Of the 68 subjects in the cohort, about 14 were HAM/TSP patients, roughly 35 were multiple sclerosis patients, and some 20 were healthy controls.

cDNA synthesis used template-switch 5'RACE with a primer carrying a 10-nucleotide random unique molecular identifier tagging each TCR transcript. Over 160 million TCR-beta sequences, covering 15-18 subjects, were produced in each sequencing run. The RNeasy kit was used for extraction of total RNA. The KAPA Real-time Library Amplification kit was used to amplify TCR-beta VDJ regions with primers targeting the TCR constant region and the 5'RACE anchor. Sample indexes and Illumina adaptors were added in a first PCR, after which library yield was increased in a second PCR. The roughly 650 bp TCR product was size-selected on a 2% E-gel SizeSelection system after Ampure bead purification. Before pooling, library quality was checked on a Bioanalyzer, concentration was measured with Qubit, and libraries were quantified with the Kapa Library Quantification kit. An Illumina HiSeq 2500 sequenced the libraries paired-end 2 x 150 bp. To increase sequence diversity, 25-30% phiX was spiked into each library pool. The paper's data handling went like this. The UMI-based MiGEC pipeline processed quality-filtered reads and removed over 75% of raw TCR sequences during error correction. VDJ genes were aligned to IMGT germline references, and clonotypes were defined by unique CDR3 amino acid sequence plus V-J genes. Clonal expansion, Shannon diversity and CDR3 relatedness (CalcPairwiseDistances, ClusterSamples) were evaluated with VDJtools, and phylogenetic trees were built with CLCbio workbench. Using coefficient-of-variation modelling across technical triplicates, the study counted a clone as expanded if it had at least 8 unique UMIs. The public reads were quality trimmed at Q25 with fastp and then assembled into clones with MiXCR by TCRdb, keeping productive beta chains. CDR3 protein sequences are deduplicated, and each keeps its most common genes and DNA. The V and J calls come from TCRdb's annotation, not from the publication. The sample data list some 87,000 distinct CDR3 sequences, and more than 5% of these were observed just once. The ten most abundant clones make up 6.5% to 9% of the sample.

Study-wide conclusions, independent of this receptor: The MS cluster was not associated with any clinical or MRI features, and the authors stated that larger cohorts are needed. TCR clonal expansion was greatest in HAM/TSP patients and smallest in MS patients, who ranked below even healthy controls. No identical CDR3 amino acid sequences were shared among expanded clones across subjects, suggesting private TCR-beta repertoires in all groups. Phylogenetic analysis grouped repertoires from 18 of 34 MS patients into a cluster of related CDR3 sequences, suggesting a possible repertoire-level signature.

The sample's time point label, in plain terms: longitudinal time-point 2. Libraries from unsorted PBMCs were made from 2 million PBMCs kept in RNAlater at -80 degrees C until RNA extraction. Multiple sclerosis patients were enrolled in a US clinical protocol under which disease progression was evaluated by magnetic resonance imaging. Peripheral blood was subjected to Ficoll-Hypaque density gradient centrifugation to isolate PBMCs, which were then cryopreserved in liquid nitrogen. The TCR sequence derives from a woman aged 55-70 years with multiple sclerosis. The specimen was PBMCs.

The CDR3 amino acid sequence is: CASSFTTGPNEQFF. The sequence in DNA is TGCGCCAGCAGCTTCACTACTGGCCCCAATGAGCAGTTCTTC. The chain is encoded by TRBV5-1 joined to TRBJ2-1, with no D gene named confidently. Trimming takes 2 bases from V and 6 bases from J, and the germline ends sit 12 bases apart. From the germline V gene, CDR1 is SGHRS and CDR2 is YFSETQ. Taken from cysteine to phenylalanine, the CDR3 has 14 residues. Only CDR3 DNA remains: 42 bases, in frame from the first base. The entire variable domain, with the stretches around the CDR3 drawn from the reference TRBV5-1 and TRBJ2-1 proteins, is KAGVTQTPRYLIKTRGQQVTLSCSPISGHRSVSWYQQTPGQGLQFLFEYFSETQRNKGNFPGRFSGRQFSNSRSEMNVSTLELGDSALYLCASSFTTGPNEQFFGPGTRLTVL.